A selection of T cell receptor beta chains follows, all from one sample in a study of T cell responses to AZD1222 COVID-19 vaccine. Using immunoSEQ multiplex PCR, the repertoire was profiled, and TCRdb retains in-frame clones only, with some absent. The sample holds more than 60,000 clones, less than 90% seen once. This material consisted of peripheral blood, taken on day 0 of AZD1222 vaccination. The receptors were sampled from an adult in good health. Both conserved end residues are part of each CDR3. Fields, in order: V gene, D gene, clone size, J gene, CDR3 DNA, CDR3 protein. A D gene is named only where the DNA matches it firmly. Size values are once, few and many counts, or a class for expanded clones, and some rows have none.

V gene: TRBV6-6
D gene: -
clone size: -
J gene: TRBJ1-6
CDR3 DNA: TGTGCCAGCAGTCGAGAAGGGGTCGGGGGGCGGAATTCACCCCTCCACTTT
CDR3 protein: CASSREGVGGRNSPLHF

V gene: TRBV2
D gene: -
clone size: -
J gene: TRBJ1-1
CDR3 DNA: TGTGCCAGCAGTGATCACTCCAGGGAAATGAACACTGAAGCTTTCTTT
CDR3 protein: CASSDHSREMNTEAFF

V gene: TRBV6-4
D gene: -
clone size: -
J gene: TRBJ2-1
CDR3 DNA: TGTGCCAGCAGTGACTCTAGCGGCTCCTACAATGAGCAGTTCTTC
CDR3 protein: CASSDSSGSYNEQFF

V gene: TRBV3-1/TRBV3-2
D gene: -
clone size: -
J gene: TRBJ1-4
CDR3 DNA: TGTGCCAGCAGTTCCCGACAGGCGTTTAATGAAAAACTGTTTTTT
CDR3 protein: CASSSRQAFNEKLFF

V gene: TRBV11-2
D gene: -
clone size: -
J gene: TRBJ1-4
CDR3 DNA: TGTGCCAGCAGCCGAGGGGTTAATGAAAAACTGTTTTTT
CDR3 protein: CASSRGVNEKLFF

V gene: TRBV5-1
D gene: -
clone size: once
J gene: TRBJ1-2
CDR3 DNA: TGCGCCAGCAGGGCAGAGAACTATGGCTACACCTTC
CDR3 protein: CASRAENYGYTF

V gene: TRBV5-4
D gene: -
clone size: -
J gene: TRBJ2-2
CDR3 DNA: TGTGCCAGCAGCTTGGTGGTTGCGAACACCGGGGAGCTGTTTTTT
CDR3 protein: CASSLVVANTGELFF

V gene: TRBV2
D gene: -
clone size: once
J gene: TRBJ1-6
CDR3 DNA: TGTGCCAGCAGTGATGTAATGGGGTCTACCTATAATTCACCCCTCCACTTT
CDR3 protein: CASSDVMGSTYNSPLHF

V gene: TRBV28
D gene: -
clone size: -
J gene: TRBJ2-1
CDR3 DNA: TGTGCCAGCAGTTCCATAGTTAGGCAGTTCTTC
CDR3 protein: CASSSIVRQFF

V gene: TRBV9
D gene: TRBD2
clone size: -
J gene: TRBJ2-1
CDR3 DNA: TGTGCCAGCGGACACCCGTTAGCGGGAGGCTCCTACAATGAGCAGTTCTTC
CDR3 protein: CASGHPLAGGSYNEQFF

V gene: TRBV29-1
D gene: TRBD2
clone size: -
J gene: TRBJ2-3
CDR3 DNA: TGCAGCGCAACCCGGGGGCGACTAGCGGCTAGCACAGATACGCAGTATTTT
CDR3 protein: CSATRGRLAASTDTQYF

V gene: TRBV6-5
D gene: TRBD1
clone size: -
J gene: TRBJ2-7
CDR3 DNA: TGTGCCAGCAGAGTAGGGACAGGGGGCACTTACGAGCAGTACTTC
CDR3 protein: CASRVGTGGTYEQYF

V gene: TRBV7-9
D gene: -
clone size: -
J gene: TRBJ1-2
CDR3 DNA: TGTGCCAGCATTCGTGGAGGGGAGGGCGCCTATGGCTACACCTTC
CDR3 protein: CASIRGGEGAYGYTF

V gene: TRBV9
D gene: TRBD1
clone size: -
J gene: TRBJ1-6
CDR3 DNA: TGTGCCAGCAGCGACCGGGACAGGGGCAATTCACCCCTCCACTTT
CDR3 protein: CASSDRDRGNSPLHF